This passage covers 17 T cell receptor beta chains from one sample sequenced in a study of tumor and adjacent non-tumor tissue in lung cancer. This sample's RNA came from whole unsorted tissue. Three rounds of nested PCR, following a modified ARM-PCR protocol, produced the TCRbeta library. A single record per CDR3 protein comes from TCRdb applying MiXCR to the multiplex PCR reads. The table lists approximately 100,000 distinct CDR3 sequences, roughly 80% of them singletons. The sequenced sample was lung tumor tissue. Source of these receptors: a woman in her fifties or sixties with non-small cell lung cancer.

The rearrangement joins TRBV28 to TRBJ1-1; tentative D call: TRBD1 (6 bases). This CDR3 comprises 15 residues. V shed 6 bases and J shed 6 bases, with 20 bases lying between them. Germline CDR1 reads MDHEN; CDR2 reads SYDVKM. This chain's CDR3 is CASRLTGGQVAEAFF. The CDR3, as DNA: TGTGCCAGCAGGCTTACCGGGGGGCAGGTGGCTGAAGCTTTCTTT.

This clonotype was recorded many times. This rearrangement joins TRBV20-1 to TRBJ1-1; D possibly corresponds to TRBD1 (5 bases). The CDR3 is made up of 11 amino acids. Germline CDR1 reads DFQATT; CDR2 reads SNEGSKA (reference sequence). CDR3 sequence: CRAGVAEAAFF. DNA for the CDR3: TGCAGGGCGGGGGTGGCGGAGGCAGCTTTCTTT.

This clonotype has only one observation. A junction end diverges from the germline sequence, so it may reflect a read error. The J gene is TRBJ2-1, the V gene TRBV11-2; D remains unclear. CDR1 is SGHAT, CDR2 FQNNGV, per germline. The CDR3 totals 13 residues. The CDR3 DNA follows: TGTGTCAGCAGCTTAGATCGTTTGGGTTTGCAGTTCTTC. Translation: CVSSLDRLGLQFF.

This clonotype was recorded once. This may be a read error: a much more frequent sequence differs by one nucleotide. This chain connects TRBV4-1 to TRBJ1-1; D is perhaps TRBD1 (6 bases). The CDR3 consists of 15 residues. From germline, CDR1 is MGHRA and CDR2 YSYEKL. CDR3 sequence reads: CASSQGGLPGAETFF. The CDR3, as DNA: TGCGCCAGCAGCCAAGGAGGGCTTCCGGGGGCTGAAACTTTCTTT.

As concerns this clonotype: One base away lies a much larger clone, so this may be a sequencing read error. The chain couples TRBV20-1 to TRBJ2-2; perhaps D is TRBD1 or TRBD2 (6 bases each). The V end was cut by 3 bases, the J end by 6 bases, with 20 bases between. The CDR3 length is 16 residues. The germline CDR1 and CDR2 sequences are DFQATT and SNEGSKA (reference sequence). CDR3 sequence (DNA): TGCAGTGCTAGGGGTACTAGCAGGGGCGACTCCGGGGAGCTGTTTTTT. This sequence encodes CSARGTSRGDSGELFF.

The chain recombines TRBV11-1 with TRBJ2-3, with D possibly being TRBD2 (6 bases). V was trimmed by 4 bases and J by 0 bases, leaving 17 bases between them. Germline V gives CDR1 SGHAT, CDR2 FQDESV (reference sequence). The CDR3 is 17 amino acids. This chain's CDR3 is CASSSPLMGGSTDTQYF. The CDR3 DNA follows: TGTGCCAGCAGCTCCCCCCTGATGGGGGGAAGCACAGATACGCAGTATTTT. Full variable domain (missing parts from reference TRBV11-1 and TRBJ2-3): EAEVAQSPRYKITEKSQAVAFWCDPISGHATLYWYRQILGQGPELLVQFQDESVVDDSQLPKDRFSAERLKGVDSTLKIQPAELGDSAMYLCASSSPLMGGSTDTQYFGPGTRLTVL.

As to this clonotype: A junction end diverges from the germline sequence, so it may reflect a read error. The chain uses TRBV20-1 and TRBJ2-7; no clear D gene. The V gene's germline CDR1 is DFQATT and CDR2 SNEGSKA (reference sequence). This CDR3 contains 15 residues. CDR3 nucleotides: TGCAATGCTAGAGCGCCCAGCGAGAAGACCTACGAGCAGTACTTC. As protein: CNARAPSEKTYEQYF.

Regarding this clonotype: Being one base from a much bigger clone, this may be a read error. This chain links TRBV10-3 with TRBJ2-7; 8 bases agree with TRBD2. The CDR3 totals 14 residues. Germline-derived CDR1 and CDR2 are ENHRY and SYGVKD. The DNA of the CDR3 is TGTACCATCAGGCCAGCGGGAGACTCAGGGGAGCAGTACTTC. Translated, it gives CTIRPAGDSGEQYF.

Turning to this clonotype: At one end the junction does not follow the germline gene, possibly because of a read error. The chain is built from TRBV20-1 and TRBJ1-2; a possible D gene is TRBD1 (6 bases). The CDR3 loop spans 12 amino acids. CDR1 DFQATT and CDR2 SNEGSKA come from the germline V gene (reference sequence). CDR3: CSAARGSYGYTF. CDR3 nucleotide sequence: TGCAGTGCGGCCAGGGGTAGCTATGGCTACACATTC.

This clonotype was observed at least ten times. This chain links TRBV10-3 with TRBJ2-2; D remains ambiguous. The germline CDR1 and CDR2 sequences are ENHRY and SYGVKD. The CDR3 is 14 amino acids. V dropped 4 bases and J dropped 0 bases, with 6 bases sitting between them. CDR3 in amino acids: CAISGVANTGELFF. Here the CDR3 DNA reads TGTGCCATCAGTGGGGTTGCGAACACCGGGGAGCTGTTTTTT.

The rearrangement joins TRBV9 to TRBJ2-2, with 7 bases identical to TRBD1. The trim removed 3 bases at V and 4 bases at J, leaving 9 bases unmatched. Per germline, CDR1 SGDLS and CDR2 YYNGEE. The CDR3 runs to 16 residues. The CDR3 nucleotides are TGTGCCAGCAGCGAGTCGATGGGACAGAGCACCGGGGAGCTGTTTTTT. Its protein product is CASSESMGQSTGELFF.

Ten or more counts support this clonotype. This chain joins TRBV28 and TRBJ2-1; TRBD2 might be the D (5 bases). The ends were cut back, 2 bases at V and 8 bases at J, with 13 bases in the middle. CDR1 and CDR2 from the germline V gene are MDHEN and SYDVKM. The CDR3 sequence is 14 residues long. The CDR3 sequence is CASSLRTGSHEQFF. The CDR3 DNA reads TGTGCCAGCAGTTTACGGACTGGTTCACATGAGCAGTTCTTC.

This clonotype showed up just once. One junction end disagrees with the germline gene, perhaps due to a read error. V and J are TRBV13 and TRBJ2-7; D is unclear. The CDR3 covers 12 residues. The V gene's germline CDR1 is PRHDT and CDR2 FYEKMQ (reference sequence). This CDR3 reads CASSLGPNEQYF. Written as DNA, the CDR3 is TGTGCAAGCAGCTTAGGCCCCAACGAGCAGTACTTC.

Concerning this clonotype: As the CDR3 is not closed by the conserved phenylalanine or tryptophan, this likely results from a read error. V gene TRBV11-3 combines with J gene TRBJ2-1; D is perhaps TRBD2 (5 bases). The length of the CDR3 is 17 residues. Germline lookup yields CDR1 SGHNT and CDR2 YENEEA. Trimming pared 4 bases from V and 1 base from J, leaving 17 bases between. This CDR3 is CASSSGPLVLSYNEQFL. CDR3 coding DNA: TGTGCCAGCAGCTCAGGTCCACTAGTACTATCCTACAATGAGCAGTTCTTA.

A remark on this clonotype: Germline and junction disagree at one end, which may indicate a read error. This sequence joins TRBV11-2 and TRBJ1-5; D not certain. Germline V lookup: CDR1 SGHAT, CDR2 FQNNGV. CDR3 length: 15 amino acids. Written as DNA, the CDR3 is TGTGCCAGCAGCTTAGAGCGCGGTGGCAATCAGTCCCAGCATTTT. Amino acid sequence: CASSLERGGNQSQHF.

With regard to this clonotype: The junction departs from the called germline gene at one end, perhaps through a read error. The genes are TRBV11-3 and TRBJ2-7, with a possible D match to TRBD1 (6 bases). Germline CDR1 reads SGHNT; CDR2 reads YENEEA. This CDR3 has 15 residues. The CDR3: CANSLRQGISYEQYF. DNA of the CDR3: TGTGCCAACAGCCTGCGGCAGGGGATTTCTTACGAGCAGTACTTC.

Of note for this clonotype: The junction differs from germline at one of its ends, possibly a read error. V usage is TRBV5-5 and J usage is TRBJ2-5; weak D call: TRBD1 (6 bases). This CDR3 is built from 16 residues. Germline CDR1 reads SGHKS; CDR2 reads YYEKEE (reference sequence). CDR3 sequence reads: CANSIGTNPSGETQYF. Here the CDR3 DNA reads TGTGCCAACAGCATCGGGACAAACCCTTCAGGGGAGACCCAATACTTC.